This T cell receptor beta chain was sequenced in a study of shared clonotypes between healthy human individuals. Study as a whole: Researchers drew samples from a couple of women and a few men aged 18 to 49.

Genomic DNA from each subset was divided evenly over several immunoSEQ plates. Clones were sequenced by immunoSEQ multiplex PCR, and TCRdb holds only the in-frame ones, with some missing. The sample has 2 million to 2.5 million clones; more than 90% are singletons. Sample: naive CD4+ T cells sorted from blood. The subset is: CD45RA+ positively selected. This receptor was taken from a young man in good health.

This CDR3 reads CASNPDTDTQYF. CDR3 nucleotide sequence: TGTGCCTCGAACCCCGATACAGATACGCAGTATTTT. The genes are TRBV30 and TRBJ2-3; D gene unclear. Looked up from germline, CDR1 is GTSNPN and CDR2 is SVGIG (reference sequence). This CDR3 is 12 amino acids long. The germline V and J ends were trimmed by 7 bases and 3 bases, with 11 bases remaining between them.